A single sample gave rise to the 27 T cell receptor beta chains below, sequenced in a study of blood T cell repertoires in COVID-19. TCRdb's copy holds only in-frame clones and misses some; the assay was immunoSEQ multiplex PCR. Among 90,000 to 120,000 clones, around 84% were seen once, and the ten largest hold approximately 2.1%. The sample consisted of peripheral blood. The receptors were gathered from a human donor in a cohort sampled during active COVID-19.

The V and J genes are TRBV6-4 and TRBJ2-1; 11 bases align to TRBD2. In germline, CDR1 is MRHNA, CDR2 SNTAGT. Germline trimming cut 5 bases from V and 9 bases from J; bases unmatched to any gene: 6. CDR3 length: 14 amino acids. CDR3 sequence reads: CASSLAGGLGEQFF. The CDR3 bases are TGTGCCAGCAGTCTAGCGGGGGGATTGGGTGAGCAGTTCTTC.

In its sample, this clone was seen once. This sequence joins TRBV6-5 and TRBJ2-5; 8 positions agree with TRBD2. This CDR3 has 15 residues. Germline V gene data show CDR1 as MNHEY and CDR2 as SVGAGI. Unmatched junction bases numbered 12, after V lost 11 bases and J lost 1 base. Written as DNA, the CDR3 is TGTGCCTCCGCGAAGACCGGGACTAGCCAAGAGACCCAGTACTTC. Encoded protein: CASAKTGTSQETQYF.

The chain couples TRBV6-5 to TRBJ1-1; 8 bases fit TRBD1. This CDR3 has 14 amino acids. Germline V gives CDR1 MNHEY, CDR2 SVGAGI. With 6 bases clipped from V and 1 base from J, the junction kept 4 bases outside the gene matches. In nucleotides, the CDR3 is TGTGCCAGCAGGTGGACAGGGACGAACACTGAAGCTTTCTTT. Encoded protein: CASRWTGTNTEAFF.

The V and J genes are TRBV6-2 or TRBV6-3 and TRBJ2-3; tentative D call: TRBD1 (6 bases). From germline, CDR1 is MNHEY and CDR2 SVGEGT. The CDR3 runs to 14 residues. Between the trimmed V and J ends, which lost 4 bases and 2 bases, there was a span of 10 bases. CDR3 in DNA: TGTGCCAGCAGTTTGGGGGCCTACACAGATACGCAGTATTTT. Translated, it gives CASSLGAYTDTQYF.

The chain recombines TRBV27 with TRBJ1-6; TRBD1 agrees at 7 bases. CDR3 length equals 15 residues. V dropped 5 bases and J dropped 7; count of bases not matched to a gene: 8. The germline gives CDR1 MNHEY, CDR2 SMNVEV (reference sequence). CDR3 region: CASSTRDRPNSPLHF. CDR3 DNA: TGTGCCAGCAGTACCCGGGACAGACCCAATTCACCCCTCCACTTT.

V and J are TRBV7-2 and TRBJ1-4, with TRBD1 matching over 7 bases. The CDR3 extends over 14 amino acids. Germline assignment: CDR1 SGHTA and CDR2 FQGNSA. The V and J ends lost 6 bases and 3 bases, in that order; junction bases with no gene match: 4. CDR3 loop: CASRPGTANEKLFF. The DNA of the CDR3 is TGTGCCAGCAGACCCGGGACAGCTAATGAAAAACTGTTTTTT.

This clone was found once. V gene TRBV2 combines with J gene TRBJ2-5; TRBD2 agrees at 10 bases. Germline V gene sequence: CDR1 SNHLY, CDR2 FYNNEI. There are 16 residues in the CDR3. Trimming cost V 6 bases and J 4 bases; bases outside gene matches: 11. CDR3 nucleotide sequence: TGTGCCAGCAGCGGGGGGGCTAGCGGGAGTGGAGAGACCCAGTACTTC. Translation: CASSGGASGSGETQYF.

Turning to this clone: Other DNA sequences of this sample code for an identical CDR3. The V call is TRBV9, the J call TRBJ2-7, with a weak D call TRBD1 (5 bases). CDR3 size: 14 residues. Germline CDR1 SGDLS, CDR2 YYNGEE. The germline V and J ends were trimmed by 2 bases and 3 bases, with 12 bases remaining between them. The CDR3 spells CASSVGQGNYEQYF. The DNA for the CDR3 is TGTGCCAGCAGCGTTGGCCAGGGCAACTACGAGCAGTACTTC.

CDR3 DNA sequence: TGCGCCAGCAGCGCGGGCGACAGGACATACAATGAGCAGTTCTTC. Its translation: CASSAGDRTYNEQFF. The gene calls are TRBV5-1 and TRBJ2-1, with D possibly being TRBD1 (6 bases). The CDR3 extends over 15 amino acids. The germline V gene encodes CDR1 SGHRS and CDR2 YFSETQ. Trimming stripped 4 bases from V and 4 bases from J, with 15 bases between.

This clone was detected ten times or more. CDR3 amino acids: CSVLTGGYEQYF. DNA for the CDR3: TGCAGCGTGTTAACAGGGGGCTACGAGCAGTACTTC. The chain links TRBV29-1 to TRBJ2-7; TRBD1 matches at 8 bases. Germline CDR1 SQVTM, CDR2 ANQGSEA. The CDR3 spans 12 residues. After removal of 6 bases from V and 3 bases from J, the junction contained 4 bases not matched to a gene.

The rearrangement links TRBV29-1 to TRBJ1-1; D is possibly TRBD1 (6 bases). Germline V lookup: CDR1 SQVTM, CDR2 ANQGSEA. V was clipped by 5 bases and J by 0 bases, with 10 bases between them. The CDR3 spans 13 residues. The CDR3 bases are TGCAGCGTTCGGGACAACCTGAACACTGAAGCTTTCTTT. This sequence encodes CSVRDNLNTEAFF.

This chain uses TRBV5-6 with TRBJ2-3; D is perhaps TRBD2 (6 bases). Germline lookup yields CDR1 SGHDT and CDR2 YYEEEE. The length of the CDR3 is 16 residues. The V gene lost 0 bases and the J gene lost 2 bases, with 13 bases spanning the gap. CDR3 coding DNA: TGTGCCAGCAGCTTGGGCGGGGACGGAATCACAGATACGCAGTATTTT. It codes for CASSLGGDGITDTQYF.

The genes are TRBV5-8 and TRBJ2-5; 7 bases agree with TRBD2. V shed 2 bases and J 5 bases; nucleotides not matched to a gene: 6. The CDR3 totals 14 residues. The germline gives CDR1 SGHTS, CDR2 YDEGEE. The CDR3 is CASSLPGGRETQYF. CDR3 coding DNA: TGTGCCAGCAGCTTACCGGGAGGAAGGGAGACCCAGTACTTC.

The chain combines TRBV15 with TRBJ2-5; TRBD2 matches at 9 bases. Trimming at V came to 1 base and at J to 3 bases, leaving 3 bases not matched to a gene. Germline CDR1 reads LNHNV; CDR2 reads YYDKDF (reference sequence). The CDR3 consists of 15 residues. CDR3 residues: CATSRGLAGEETQYF. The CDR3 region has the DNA TGTGCCACCAGCAGAGGATTAGCGGGGGAAGAGACCCAGTACTTC.

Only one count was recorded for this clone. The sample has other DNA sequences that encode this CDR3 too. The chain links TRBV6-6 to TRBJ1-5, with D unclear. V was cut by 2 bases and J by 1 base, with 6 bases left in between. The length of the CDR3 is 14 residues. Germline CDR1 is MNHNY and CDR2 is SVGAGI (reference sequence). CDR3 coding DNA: TGTGCCAGCAGTTACAGCGAAAGCAATCAGCCCCAGCATTTT. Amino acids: CASSYSESNQPQHF.

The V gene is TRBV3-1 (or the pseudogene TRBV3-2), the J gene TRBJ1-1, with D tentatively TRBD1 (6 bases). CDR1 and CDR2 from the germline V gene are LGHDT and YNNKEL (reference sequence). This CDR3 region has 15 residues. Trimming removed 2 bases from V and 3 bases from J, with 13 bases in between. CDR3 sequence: CASSQTLGAHTEAFF. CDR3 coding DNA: TGTGCCAGCAGCCAAACGCTGGGGGCCCACACTGAAGCTTTCTTT.

The CDR3 loop reads CASSPKGLAGIPSEQFF. The DNA for the CDR3 is TGTGCCAGCAGCCCTAAAGGACTAGCGGGAATCCCAAGTGAGCAGTTCTTC. The gene calls are TRBV5-4 and TRBJ2-1, with TRBD2 identical over 12 bases. The germline gives CDR1 SGHNT, CDR2 YYREEE (reference sequence). The J segment lost 9 bases and the V segment lost 4 bases, leaving 14 bases of the junction unmatched. The CDR3 runs to 17 residues.

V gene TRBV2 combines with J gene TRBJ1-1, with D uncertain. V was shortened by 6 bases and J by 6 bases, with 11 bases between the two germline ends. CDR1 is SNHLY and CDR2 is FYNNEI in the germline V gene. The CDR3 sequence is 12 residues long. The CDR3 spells CASRGGRAEAFF. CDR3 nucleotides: TGTGCCAGCAGAGGCGGGAGAGCTGAAGCTTTCTTT.

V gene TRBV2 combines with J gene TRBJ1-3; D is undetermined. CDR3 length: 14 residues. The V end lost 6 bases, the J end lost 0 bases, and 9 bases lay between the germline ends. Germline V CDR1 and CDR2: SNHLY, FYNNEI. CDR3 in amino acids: CASSPGSSGNTIYF. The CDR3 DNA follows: TGTGCCAGCAGCCCGGGGTCCTCTGGAAACACCATATATTTT.

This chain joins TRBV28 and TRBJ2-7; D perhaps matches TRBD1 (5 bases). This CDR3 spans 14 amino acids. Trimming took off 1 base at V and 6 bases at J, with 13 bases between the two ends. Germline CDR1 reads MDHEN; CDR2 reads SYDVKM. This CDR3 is CASSLSQGVGEQYF. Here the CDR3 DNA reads TGTGCCAGCAGTTTATCGCAGGGTGTAGGCGAGCAGTACTTC.

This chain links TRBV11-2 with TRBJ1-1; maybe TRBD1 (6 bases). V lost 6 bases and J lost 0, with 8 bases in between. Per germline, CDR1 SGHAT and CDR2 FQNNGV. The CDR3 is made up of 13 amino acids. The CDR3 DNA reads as TGTGCCAGCAGGGGACACTTGAACACTGAAGCTTTCTTT. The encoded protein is CASRGHLNTEAFF.

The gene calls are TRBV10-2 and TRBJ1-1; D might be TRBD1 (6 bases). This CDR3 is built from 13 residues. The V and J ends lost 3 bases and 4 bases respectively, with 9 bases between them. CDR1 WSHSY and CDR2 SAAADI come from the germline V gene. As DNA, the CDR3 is TGCGCCAGCAGTGACAGGGGTGCCACTGAAGCTTTCTTT. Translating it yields CASSDRGATEAFF.

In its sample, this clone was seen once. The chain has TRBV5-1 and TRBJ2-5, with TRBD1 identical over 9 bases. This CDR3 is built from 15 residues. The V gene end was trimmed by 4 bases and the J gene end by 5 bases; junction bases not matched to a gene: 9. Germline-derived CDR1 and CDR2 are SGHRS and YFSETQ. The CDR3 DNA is TGCGCCAGCAGCGTTCAACAGGGGGCTGAGGAGACCCAGTACTTC. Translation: CASSVQQGAEETQYF.

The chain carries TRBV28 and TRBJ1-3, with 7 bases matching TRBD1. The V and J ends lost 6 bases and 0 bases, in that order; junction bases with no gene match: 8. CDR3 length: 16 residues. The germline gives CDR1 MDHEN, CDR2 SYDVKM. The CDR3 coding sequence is TGTGCCAGCAGCTGGGGACAGTTATCCTCTGGAAACACCATATATTTT. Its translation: CASSWGQLSSGNTIYF. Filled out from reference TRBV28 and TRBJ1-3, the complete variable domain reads DVKVTQSSRYLVKRTGEKVFLECVQDMDHENMFWYRQDPGLGLRLIYFSYDVKMKEKGDIPEGYSVSREKKERFSLILESASTNQTSMYLCASSWGQLSSGNTIYFGEGSWLTVV.

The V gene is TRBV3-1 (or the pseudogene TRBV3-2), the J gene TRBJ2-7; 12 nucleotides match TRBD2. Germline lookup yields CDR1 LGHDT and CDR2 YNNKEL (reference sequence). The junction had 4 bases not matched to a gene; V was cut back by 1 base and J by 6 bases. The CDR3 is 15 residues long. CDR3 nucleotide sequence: TGTGCCAGCAGCCAAGTACTAGCGGGAGGTGGCGAGCAGTACTTC. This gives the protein CASSQVLAGGGEQYF.

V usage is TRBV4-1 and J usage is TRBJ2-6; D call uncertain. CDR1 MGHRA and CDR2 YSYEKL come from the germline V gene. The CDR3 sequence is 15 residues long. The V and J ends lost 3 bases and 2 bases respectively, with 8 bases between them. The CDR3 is CASSQGKAGANVLTF. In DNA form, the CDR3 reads TGCGCCAGCAGCCAGGGCAAAGCTGGGGCCAACGTCCTGACTTTC.

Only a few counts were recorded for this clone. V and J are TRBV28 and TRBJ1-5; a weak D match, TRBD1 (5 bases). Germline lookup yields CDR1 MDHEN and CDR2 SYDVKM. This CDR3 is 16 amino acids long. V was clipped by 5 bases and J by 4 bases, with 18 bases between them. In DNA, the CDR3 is TGTGCCAGCAGTCCACCGACGGGGGGGAAAAATCAGCCCCAGCATTTT. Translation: CASSPPTGGKNQPQHF.